This paragraph reports one T cell receptor (beta chain). Using immunoSEQ multiplex PCR, the repertoire was profiled, and TCRdb retains in-frame clones only, with some absent. Of 65,000 to 85,000 clones listed, roughly 85% are singletons. This sample is drawn from a study of OX40 agonist ivuxolimab in advanced cancers. Germline lookup yields CDR1 SGHAT and CDR2 FQNNGV. The CDR3 covers 16 residues. The V and J ends lost 5 bases and 1 base, in that order; junction bases with no gene match: 8. Sample: CD4+ or CD8+ T cells sorted from blood, taken in a trial of the OX40 agonist ivuxolimab. The chain joins TRBV11-2 to TRBJ2-3; 8 bases are a match to TRBD2. The receptor's source is an adult with an advanced solid tumor such as melanoma, head and neck, liver or kidney cancer. The DNA for the CDR3 is TGTGCCAGCAGCCCACGGGGGGGAAGCGGCACAGATACGCAGTATTTT. Protein product: CASSPRGGSGTDTQYF.